The rows below give T cell receptor beta chains drawn from one sample of a study of control samples from healthy donors and cancer patients. Profiled with immunoSEQ multiplex PCR; TCRdb holds only in-frame clones, not every one. Its listing shows approximately 190,000 clones. Sequenced sample: blood. The source of these receptors is a woman aged 30 to 39 in good health. The CDR3 runs from the conserved cysteine through the conserved F or W. The D gene is left open where the match is weak.

CDR3 DNA	CDR3 protein	D gene	V gene	J gene
TGTGCCAGCAGTGAAGGACAGGGTGGTGAAAAACTGTTTTTT	CASSEGQGGEKLFF	TRBD1	TRBV6-1	TRBJ1-4
TGTGCCAGTAGGACTAGCGGGGGCCTCACAGATACGCAGTATTTT	CASRTSGGLTDTQYF	TRBD2	TRBV19	TRBJ2-3
TGCGCCAGCAGCCAAACAGGGGTTGACTATGGCTACACCTTC	CASSQTGVDYGYTF	TRBD1	TRBV4-1	TRBJ1-2
TGTGCCACCAGTGATTACCAGCGGGGCTACAATGAGCAGTTCTTC	CATSDYQRGYNEQFF	TRBD2	TRBV24-1	TRBJ2-1
TGCGCCAGCAGCGTTTACAATGAGCAGTTCTTC	CASSVYNEQFF	NA	TRBV10-2	TRBJ2-1
TGTGCCAGCAGCCAAGGCCAGCTGAACTATGGCTACACCTTC	CASSQGQLNYGYTF	NA	TRBV4-2	TRBJ1-2
TGTGCCAGCAGCTTAATCCGCACTGAAGCTTTCTTT	CASSLIRTEAFF	NA	TRBV7-2	TRBJ1-1
TGTGCCAGCAGCCGGGGGACCGCAGGGGAGCAGTACTTC	CASSRGTAGEQYF	NA	TRBV3-1/TRBV3-2	TRBJ2-7
TGTGCCAGCAGCCAAGCCCAGGGACAGGGGTATTCACCCCTCCACTTT	CASSQAQGQGYSPLHF	TRBD1	TRBV3-1/TRBV3-2	TRBJ1-6
TGCGCCAGCAGCCAAGTTTCAGCGGGGGGGTACGAGCAGTTCTTC	CASSQVSAGGYEQFF	TRBD2	TRBV4-1	TRBJ2-1
TGTGCCAGCAGTTACTCCCGCCGTCTTAGCGATCCGGAGCAGTTCTTC	CASSYSRRLSDPEQFF	NA	TRBV6-5	TRBJ2-1
TGCGCCAGCAGCTGGGGCCGGGGCTACACCTTC	CASSWGRGYTF	NA	TRBV5-1	TRBJ1-2
TGTGCCAGCAGGGAGGTTGCAACTAATGAAAAACTGTTTTTT	CASREVATNEKLFF	NA	TRBV28	TRBJ1-4
TGTGCCAGCAGTGAAGCCAACTCCTTCTTAGAGACCCAGTACTTC	CASSEANSFLETQYF	NA	TRBV2	TRBJ2-5
TGTGCCAGCAGTACGAGCAGGGTGTCCAGTGAAAAACTGTTTTTT	CASSTSRVSSEKLFF	NA	TRBV27	TRBJ1-4
TGTGCCAGTAGCCCAACAGGGTATAGCAATCAGCCCCAGCATTTT	CASSPTGYSNQPQHF	NA	TRBV19	TRBJ1-5